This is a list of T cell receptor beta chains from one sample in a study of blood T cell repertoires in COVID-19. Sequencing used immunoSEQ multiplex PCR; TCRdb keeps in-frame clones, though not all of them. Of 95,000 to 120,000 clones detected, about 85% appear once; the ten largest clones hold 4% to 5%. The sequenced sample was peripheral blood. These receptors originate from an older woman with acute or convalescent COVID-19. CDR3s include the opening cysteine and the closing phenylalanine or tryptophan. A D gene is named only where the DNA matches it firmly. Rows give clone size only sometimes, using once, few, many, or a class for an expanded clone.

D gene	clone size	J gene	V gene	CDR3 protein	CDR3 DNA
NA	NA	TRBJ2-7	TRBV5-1	CASSLGGDHEQYF	TGCGCCAGCAGCTTGGGGGGCGACCACGAGCAGTACTTC
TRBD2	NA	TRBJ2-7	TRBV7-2	CASSFQASGFYEQYF	TGTGCCAGCAGCTTTCAGGCTAGCGGTTTTTACGAGCAGTACTTC
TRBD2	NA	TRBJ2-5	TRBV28	CASSHIISSGGTQETQYF	TGTGCCAGCAGTCATATCATCTCTAGCGGGGGAACCCAAGAGACCCAGTACTTC
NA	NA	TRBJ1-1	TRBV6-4	CASSVQENTEAFF	TGTGCCAGCAGTGTACAGGAGAACACTGAAGCTTTCTTT
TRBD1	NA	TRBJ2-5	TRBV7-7	CASSLGQGRSETQYF	TGTGCCAGCAGCTTAGGACAGGGGCGATCAGAGACCCAGTACTTC
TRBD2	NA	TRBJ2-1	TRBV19	CASSIRSGGYNEQFF	TGTGCCAGTAGTATACGTAGCGGGGGATACAATGAGCAGTTCTTC
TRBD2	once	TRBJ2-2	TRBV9	CASSISGTSGTGELFF	TGTGCCAGCAGCATATCCGGGACTAGCGGAACCGGGGAGCTGTTTTTT
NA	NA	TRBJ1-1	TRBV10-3	CASSRGDGEAFF	TGTGCCAGCTCACGCGGGGACGGTGAAGCTTTCTTT
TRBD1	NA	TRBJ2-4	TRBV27	CASSHSRTGGRVIQYF	TGTGCCAGCAGCCATAGCAGGACAGGGGGTAGGGTCATTCAGTACTTC
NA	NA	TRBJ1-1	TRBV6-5	CASSYSTRGNTEAFF	TGTGCCAGCAGTTACTCGACGCGGGGAAACACTGAAGCTTTCTTT
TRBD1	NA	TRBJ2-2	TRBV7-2	CASSLSTGVGTGELFF	TGTGCCAGCAGCTTATCCACAGGGGTCGGCACCGGGGAGCTGTTTTTT
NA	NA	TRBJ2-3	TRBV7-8	CASTKRQSGTDTQYF	TGTGCCAGCACCAAGCGCCAATCCGGGACAGATACGCAGTATTTT
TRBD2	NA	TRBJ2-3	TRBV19	CASRGRGVDTQYF	TGTGCCAGTAGGGGCCGGGGGGTAGATACGCAGTATTTT
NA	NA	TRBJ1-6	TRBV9	CASDEGPGGNSPLHF	TGTGCCAGCGACGAAGGACCTGGGGGCAATTCACCCCTCCACTTT
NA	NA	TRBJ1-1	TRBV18	CASSLTHREMNTEAFF	TGTGCCAGCTCACTGACCCACAGGGAAATGAACACTGAAGCTTTCTTT
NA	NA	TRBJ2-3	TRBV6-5	CASSYSPLSTDTQYF	TGTGCCAGCAGTTACTCGCCCCTAAGCACAGATACGCAGTATTTT
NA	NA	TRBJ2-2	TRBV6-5	CASSRIQGHTGELFF	TGTGCCAGCAGCAGGATACAGGGACACACCGGGGAGCTGTTTTTT
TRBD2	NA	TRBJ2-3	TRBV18	CASSTRLADTDTQYF	TGTGCCAGCTCAACACGACTAGCAGACACAGATACGCAGTATTTT
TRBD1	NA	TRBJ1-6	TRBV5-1	CASSLGTGGIHSPLHF	TGCGCCAGCAGCTTGGGGACAGGGGGAATTCATTCACCCCTCCACTTT
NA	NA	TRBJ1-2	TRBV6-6	CASSYSEGLGYTF	TGTGCCAGCAGTTACTCGGAGGGGCTTGGCTACACCTTC
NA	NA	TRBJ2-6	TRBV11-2	CASNILASSGANVLTF	TGTGCCAGCAACATTCTAGCAAGCTCTGGGGCCAACGTCCTGACTTTC
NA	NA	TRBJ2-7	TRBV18	CASSPGAEGPYEQYF	TGTGCCAGCTCACCAGGGGCGGAGGGCCCCTACGAGCAGTACTTC
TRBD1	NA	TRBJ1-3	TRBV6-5	CASSPDRGYTIYF	TGTGCCAGCAGTCCCGACAGGGGGTACACCATATATTTT
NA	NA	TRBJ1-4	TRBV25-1	CASSDRGEKLFF	TGTGCCAGCAGTGATCGGGGGGAAAAACTGTTTTTT